One and the same sample provided the 7 T cell receptor beta chains below, sequenced in a study of blood T cell repertoires in COVID-19. Measured with immunoSEQ multiplex PCR; TCRdb has only the in-frame clones, and not every one. The sample lists around 94,000 clones; about 86% were seen once. Sequencing input: peripheral blood. These receptors all come from a man older than 75 with acute or convalescent COVID-19.

This clone occurred once. The genes are TRBV7-2 and TRBJ2-2; 8 bases line up with TRBD2. CDR3 size: 15 residues. In germline, CDR1 is SGHTA, CDR2 FQGNSA. Germline trimming cut 2 bases from V and 5 bases from J; bases unmatched to any gene: 4. The chain's CDR3 is CASSLLAGPTGELFF. CDR3 in DNA: TGTGCCAGCAGCTTACTAGCGGGTCCAACCGGGGAGCTGTTTTTT.

The chain employs TRBV19 and TRBJ2-4; D might be TRBD1 (6 bases). The V end lost 7 bases, the J end lost 2 bases, and 15 bases lay between the germline ends. CDR1 is LNHDA and CDR2 is SQIVND in the germline V gene (reference sequence). This CDR3 spans 15 amino acids. This chain's CDR3 is CASTHPDRSKNIQYF. As DNA, the CDR3 is TGTGCCAGTACTCATCCCGACAGGTCCAAAAACATTCAGTACTTC. Combining the CDR3 with reference TRBV19 and TRBJ2-4 gives the whole variable domain DGGITQSPKYLFRKEGQNVTLSCEQNLNHDAMYWYRQDPGQGLRLIYYSQIVNDFQKGDIAEGYSVSREKKESFPLTVTSAQKNPTAFYLCASTHPDRSKNIQYFGAGTRLSVL.

J is TRBJ2-7 and V is TRBV6-6; no clear D gene. Germline V gene sequence: CDR1 MNHNY, CDR2 SVGAGI (reference sequence). Between the trimmed V and J ends, which lost 0 bases and 5 bases, there was a span of 11 bases. This CDR3 has 14 residues. CDR3 region: CASSYSSSPDEQYF. The CDR3 bases are TGTGCCAGCAGTTACTCGTCTAGTCCCGACGAGCAGTACTTC.

This clone was seen a handful of times. This chain uses TRBV4-2 with TRBJ1-6; the D gene is possibly TRBD1 (5 bases). There are 12 residues in the CDR3. CDR1 LGHNA and CDR2 YNFKEQ come from the germline V gene. Trimming removed 4 bases from V and 14 bases from J, with 12 bases in between. The CDR3 is CASSLRDSTLHF. The CDR3 DNA reads as TGTGCCAGCAGCCTACGGGACTCCACCCTCCACTTT.

The CDR3 loop reads CATQSLANEQYF. Here the CDR3 DNA reads TGTGCCACCCAGTCCCTAGCAAACGAGCAGTACTTC. The chain combines TRBV7-3 with TRBJ2-7, with a tentative D call TRBD2 (5 bases). This CDR3 region has 12 residues. The V gene lost 10 bases and the J gene lost 5 bases, with 15 bases spanning the gap. CDR1 is SGHTA, CDR2 FQGTGA, per germline. Using reference TRBV7-3 and TRBJ2-7 for the parts outside the CDR3, the full variable domain is GAGVSQTPSNKVTEKGKYVELRCDPISGHTALYWYRQSLGQGPEFLIYFQGTGAADDSGLPNDRFFAVRPEGSVSTLKIQRTERGDSAVYLCATQSLANEQYFGPGTRLTVT.

The V gene is TRBV3-1 (or the pseudogene TRBV3-2), the J gene TRBJ2-2; the D gene is possibly TRBD2 (5 bases). The germline V and J ends were trimmed by 2 bases and 0 bases, with 10 bases remaining between them. Per germline, CDR1 LGHDT and CDR2 YNNKEL (reference sequence). The CDR3 totals 16 residues. CDR3 residues: CASSQFGSANTGELFF. The CDR3 coding sequence is TGTGCCAGCAGCCAATTTGGGAGCGCGAACACCGGGGAGCTGTTTTTT.

The V gene is TRBV19, the J gene TRBJ2-7; perhaps TRBD1 as D (6 bases). The V gene's germline CDR1 is LNHDA and CDR2 SQIVND (reference sequence). The CDR3 runs to 15 residues. The V gene lost 3 bases and the J gene lost 0 bases, with 12 bases spanning the gap. The CDR3 region is CASSIGTTSSYEQYF. In nucleotides, the CDR3 is TGTGCCAGTAGTATTGGGACAACCAGCTCCTACGAGCAGTACTTC.